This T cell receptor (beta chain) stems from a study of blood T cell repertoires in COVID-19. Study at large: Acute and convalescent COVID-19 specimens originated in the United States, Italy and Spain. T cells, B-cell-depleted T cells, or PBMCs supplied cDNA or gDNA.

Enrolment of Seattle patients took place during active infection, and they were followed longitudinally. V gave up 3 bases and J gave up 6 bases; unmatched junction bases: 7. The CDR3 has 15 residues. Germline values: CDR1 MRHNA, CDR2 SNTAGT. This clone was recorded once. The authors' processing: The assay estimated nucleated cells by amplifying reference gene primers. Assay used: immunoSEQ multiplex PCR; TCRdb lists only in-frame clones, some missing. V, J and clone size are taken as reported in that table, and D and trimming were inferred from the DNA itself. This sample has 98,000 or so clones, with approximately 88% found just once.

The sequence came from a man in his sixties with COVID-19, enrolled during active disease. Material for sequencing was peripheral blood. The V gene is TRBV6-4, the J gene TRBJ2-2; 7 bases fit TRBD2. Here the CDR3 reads CASSEGGSLPGELFF. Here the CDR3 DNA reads TGTGCCAGCAGTGAGGGCGGGAGCCTTCCCGGGGAGCTGTTTTTT.